This passage covers 18 T cell receptor beta chains from one sample sequenced in a study of blood T cell repertoires in COVID-19. Data came from immunoSEQ multiplex PCR; TCRdb stores just in-frame clones and leaves some out. The sample includes approximately 100,000 clones, roughly 92% seen only once; the top ten take 0.85% to 1%. The sample was peripheral blood. Receptors were obtained from a man between 60 and 70 years old with acute or convalescent COVID-19.

The chain links TRBV2 to TRBJ2-5, with D possibly being TRBD1 (6 bases). This CDR3 is 13 amino acids long. Trimming pared 7 bases from V and 2 bases from J, leaving 11 bases between. Germline V gene data show CDR1 as SNHLY and CDR2 as FYNNEI. This chain's CDR3 is CASKDRNQETQYF. The CDR3 DNA reads as TGTGCCAGCAAGGACAGAAATCAAGAGACCCAGTACTTC.

The chain is built from TRBV15 and TRBJ2-7, with D possibly TRBD2 on 6 matching bases. This CDR3 is 17 amino acids long. Germline V lookup: CDR1 LNHNV, CDR2 YYDKDF (reference sequence). V lost 1 base and J lost 3, with 19 bases in between. The CDR3 nucleotides read TGTGCCACCAGCAGAGTATTGGGGGTAGGGAGGAACTACGAGCAGTACTTC. It is translated as CATSRVLGVGRNYEQYF.

This chain connects TRBV19 to TRBJ1-1; TRBD1 might be the D (6 bases). Germline V gene sequence: CDR1 LNHDA, CDR2 SQIVND (reference sequence). Between the trimmed V and J ends, which lost 3 bases and 4 bases, there was a span of 12 bases. The CDR3 has 14 amino acids. Here the CDR3 DNA reads TGTGCCAGTAGTATCCTCAGGGGAGCCACTGAAGCTTTCTTT. The encoded protein is CASSILRGATEAFF.

The chain recombines TRBV29-1 with TRBJ1-1, with D tentatively TRBD1 (5 bases). The CDR3 contains 12 residues. The V and J ends lost 4 bases and 2 bases respectively, with 8 bases between them. Germline V gene lookup returns CDR1 SQVTM and CDR2 ANQGSEA. The CDR3 bases are TGCAGCGTTGGGACACCCAACACTGAAGCTTTCTTT. Translated, it gives CSVGTPNTEAFF.

The rearrangement joins TRBV18 to TRBJ1-2; 10 bases fit TRBD1. Germline V CDR1 and CDR2: KGHSH, LQKENI. V dropped 3 bases and J dropped 4; count of bases not matched to a gene: 5. The CDR3 length is 15 residues. CDR3 in amino acids: CASSPRQGAVYGYTF. The DNA for the CDR3 is TGTGCCAGCTCACCGCGACAGGGGGCGGTCTATGGCTACACCTTC. Using reference TRBV18 and TRBJ1-2 for the parts outside the CDR3, the full variable domain is NAGVMQNPRHLVRRRGQEARLRCSPMKGHSHVYWYRQLPEEGLKFMVYLQKENIIDESGMPKERFSAEFPKEGPSILRIQQVVRGDSAAYFCASSPRQGAVYGYTFGSGTRLTVV.

The gene calls are TRBV27 and TRBJ1-4, with D tentatively TRBD1 (5 bases). Germline V gene sequence: CDR1 MNHEY, CDR2 SMNVEV (reference sequence). V was clipped by 6 bases and J by 7 bases, with 9 bases between them. The CDR3 sequence is 12 residues long. CDR3 region: CASSSGGEKLFF. The DNA of the CDR3 is TGTGCCAGCAGCTCCGGGGGTGAAAAACTGTTTTTT.

This chain uses TRBV2 with TRBJ2-1, with 12 bases identical to TRBD2. In germline, CDR1 is SNHLY, CDR2 FYNNEI. The CDR3 loop spans 13 amino acids. V lost 7 bases, J lost 6 bases, and 1 base stayed unmatched. CDR3 DNA sequence: TGTGCCAGCACTAGCGGGAGGGGCAATGAGCAGTTCTTC. Amino acids: CASTSGRGNEQFF. Combining the CDR3 with reference TRBV2 and TRBJ2-1 gives the whole variable domain EPEVTQTPSHQVTQMGQEVILRCVPISNHLYFYWYRQILGQKVEFLVSFYNNEISEKSEIFDDQFSVERPDGSNFTLKIRSTKLEDSAMYFCASTSGRGNEQFFGPGTRLTVL.

V and J are TRBV3-1 (or the pseudogene TRBV3-2) and TRBJ1-1, with 10 bases fitting TRBD1. The CDR3 is 21 amino acids. The germline CDR1 and CDR2 sequences are LGHDT and YNNKEL (reference sequence). V lost 1 base and J lost 1; bases outside the gene matches: 18. CDR3 sequence (DNA): TGTGCCAGCAGCCAAGGTGGGCACCCCTCCAGGGACAGGGGAACGAACACTGAAGCTTTCTTT. It specifies CASSQGGHPSRDRGTNTEAFF.

The chain recombines TRBV5-1 with TRBJ2-1; 8 nucleotides match TRBD1. Trimming cost V 4 bases and J 3 bases; bases outside gene matches: 12. Germline V gene data show CDR1 as SGHRS and CDR2 as YFSETQ. CDR3 length: 17 amino acids. The CDR3 here is CASSGRGRGDYYNEQFF. In nucleotides, the CDR3 is TGCGCCAGCAGCGGCAGGGGGCGCGGGGATTACTACAATGAGCAGTTCTTC.

The chain joins TRBV3-1 (or the pseudogene TRBV3-2) to TRBJ1-4, with D hard to call. CDR3 length: 16 amino acids. In germline, CDR1 is LGHDT, CDR2 YNNKEL (reference sequence). V lost 4 bases and J 7 bases, leaving 19 bases between the germline ends. The CDR3 spells CASSPREGPFGEKLFF. CDR3 nucleotides: TGTGCCAGCAGCCCCCGGGAGGGTCCGTTCGGTGAAAAACTGTTTTTT.

Written as DNA, the CDR3 is TGTGCCAGCAGCTTAGTTGCTGGGACAGGGAACACTGAAGCTTTCTTT. As protein: CASSLVAGTGNTEAFF. The rearrangement joins TRBV11-2 to TRBJ1-1; 8 bases fit TRBD1. CDR1 and CDR2 (germline): SGHAT, FQNNGV. The ends lost 1 base at V and 1 base at J; junction bases unmatched: 5. This CDR3 is built from 16 residues.

CDR3 bases: TGTGCCACCAGTGACAGCCACAGGGGGCAGAACACTGAAGCTTTCTTT. This codes for CATSDSHRGQNTEAFF. J is TRBJ1-1 and V is TRBV24-1; 9 bases are a match to TRBD1. This CDR3 is 16 amino acids long. V gave up 4 bases and J gave up 1 base; unmatched junction bases: 6. Germline V gene data show CDR1 as KGHDR and CDR2 as SFDVKD.

The V call is TRBV11-2, the J call TRBJ1-3; D is ambiguous. V was clipped by 3 bases and J by 8 bases, with 11 bases between them. Germline V gene sequence: CDR1 SGHAT, CDR2 FQNNGV. There are 13 residues in the CDR3. The CDR3 reads CASSFGLRDTIYF. The CDR3, as DNA: TGTGCCAGCAGCTTCGGACTGCGGGACACCATATATTTT.

This rearrangement joins TRBV11-2 to TRBJ2-2, with 7 nucleotides matching TRBD2. Trimming removed 5 bases from V and 3 bases from J; junction bases left unmatched: 12. The germline CDR1 and CDR2 sequences are SGHAT and FQNNGV. This CDR3 has 17 amino acids. The CDR3 protein is CASSIGGVRSDTGELFF. In DNA, the CDR3 is TGTGCCAGCAGCATTGGGGGGGTGAGATCGGACACCGGGGAGCTGTTTTTT.

The chain employs TRBV14 and TRBJ2-7; a weak D match, TRBD2 (5 bases). V lost 7 bases to trimming and J lost 6 bases, with 31 bases between them. CDR1 and CDR2 from the germline V gene are SGHDN and FVKESK. The CDR3 is made up of 18 amino acids. The CDR3 nucleotides read TGTGCCAGCATCCGCATAACCCGCGGGTTTTTTCCCCCTCTCGAGCAGTACGTC. It encodes CASIRITRGFFPPLEQYV.

The chain couples TRBV6-7 to TRBJ1-3, with D unresolved. TRBV6-7 is an ORF, with its function uncertain. This CDR3 contains 17 residues. The V end lost 7 bases, the J end lost 0 bases, and 19 bases lay between the germline ends. The CDR3 loop is CASNVLGALNSGNTIYF. The CDR3 nucleotides read TGTGCCAGCAATGTTTTGGGCGCCCTAAACTCTGGAAACACCATATATTTT.

The chain is built from TRBV7-9 and TRBJ1-1; unclear D gene. Germline loops: CDR1 SEHNR, CDR2 FQNEAQ (reference sequence). The CDR3 has 13 amino acids. Trimming removed 5 bases at V and 1 base at J, with 8 bases between. CDR3 in DNA: TGTGCCAGCAGCCAGCCGGGGAACACTGAAGCTTTCTTT. This translates into CASSQPGNTEAFF.

This sequence joins TRBV14 and TRBJ2-1; 13 bases line up with TRBD2. CDR3 length: 19 amino acids. V lost 1 base, J lost 8 bases, and 14 bases stayed unmatched. The V gene's germline CDR1 is SGHDN and CDR2 FVKESK. CDR3 protein: CASSQGGLAGAPLSYEQFF. CDR3 nucleotides: TGTGCCAGCAGCCAAGGTGGACTAGCGGGAGCCCCCCTCTCGTATGAGCAGTTCTTC.